The 8 T cell receptor beta chains reported below all come from one sample, sequenced in a study of OX40 agonist ivuxolimab in advanced cancers. Measured with immunoSEQ multiplex PCR; TCRdb has only the in-frame clones, and not every one. The sample holds about 37,000 clones; around 85% are singletons and the top ten take 35% to 45%. This material consisted of CD4+ or CD8+ T cells sorted from blood, taken in a trial of the OX40 agonist ivuxolimab. The receptors shown here come from an adult with an advanced solid tumor such as melanoma, head and neck, liver or kidney cancer.

The chain joins TRBV5-1 to TRBJ2-7; tentatively, D is TRBD1 (6 bases). The CDR3 covers 13 residues. The germline V gene has CDR1 SGHRS and CDR2 YFSETQ. V was cut by 2 bases and J by 5 bases, with 11 bases left in between. The CDR3 loop reads CASSLQGWNEQYF. CDR3 nucleotide sequence: TGCGCCAGCAGCTTACAGGGTTGGAACGAGCAGTACTTC.

V gene TRBV28 combines with J gene TRBJ1-4; D is uncertain. V lost 3 bases and J 0 bases, leaving 11 bases between the germline ends. Germline CDR1 reads MDHEN; CDR2 reads SYDVKM. The CDR3 sequence is 16 residues long. CDR3: CASSLGSLATNEKLFF. CDR3 DNA sequence: TGTGCCAGCAGTTTGGGCAGTCTTGCAACTAATGAAAAACTGTTTTTT.

The V gene is TRBV5-1, the J gene TRBJ2-3, with no clear D. V lost 4 bases and J 1 base, leaving 13 bases between the germline ends. In germline, CDR1 is SGHRS, CDR2 YFSETQ. This CDR3 has 15 amino acids. The CDR3 loop is CASSQVERGTDTQYF. The DNA for the CDR3 is TGCGCCAGCAGCCAGGTGGAGCGCGGCACAGATACGCAGTATTTT. Full variable domain (outside the CDR3, taken from reference TRBV5-1 and TRBJ2-3): KAGVTQTPRYLIKTRGQQVTLSCSPISGHRSVSWYQQTPGQGLQFLFEYFSETQRNKGNFPGRFSGRQFSNSRSEMNVSTLELGDSALYLCASSQVERGTDTQYFGPGTRLTVL.

This rearrangement joins TRBV5-1 to TRBJ1-4; 7 nucleotides match TRBD1. Losses at the gene ends were 2 bases for V and 7 bases for J; bases not matched to a gene: 8. This CDR3 is 15 amino acids long. Germline CDR1 reads SGHRS; CDR2 reads YFSETQ. The DNA of the CDR3 is TGCGCCAGCAGCTTAGGCCGGACAGGTGGTGAAAAACTGTTTTTT. Residues: CASSLGRTGGEKLFF.

This clone has only a few counts. This rearrangement joins TRBV5-4 to TRBJ2-5; D perhaps matches TRBD2 (5 bases). V lost 3 bases and J 2 bases, leaving 11 bases between the germline ends. The CDR3 totals 14 residues. Germline V gives CDR1 SGHNT, CDR2 YYREEE (reference sequence). CDR3 sequence reads: CASSSRLNQETQYF. CDR3 sequence (DNA): TGTGCCAGCAGCTCACGACTAAATCAAGAGACCCAGTACTTC.

J is TRBJ2-5 and V is TRBV10-3; 7 nucleotides match TRBD1. Germline V gene lookup returns CDR1 ENHRY and CDR2 SYGVKD. Losses at the gene ends were 4 bases for V and 2 bases for J; bases not matched to a gene: 4. CDR3 length equals 14 residues. The chain's CDR3 is CAISGLDRQETQYF. As DNA, the CDR3 is TGTGCCATCAGTGGCCTGGACAGGCAAGAGACCCAGTACTTC.

The chain is built from TRBV7-9 and TRBJ1-1; weak D call: TRBD1 (5 bases). Trimming removed 8 bases at V and 4 bases at J, with 11 bases between. CDR1 is SEHNR and CDR2 is FQNEAQ in the germline V gene (reference sequence). The CDR3 runs 12 residues. The CDR3 bases are TGTGCCAGCTCCCGGGGGTCCACTGAAGCTTTCTTT. Translation gives CASSRGSTEAFF.

The chain employs TRBV9 and TRBJ2-3, with 8 bases fitting TRBD1. Per germline, CDR1 SGDLS and CDR2 YYNGEE. There are 14 residues in the CDR3. The trim removed 5 bases at V and 5 bases at J, leaving 7 bases unmatched. This chain's CDR3 is CASSADRELDTQYF. In nucleotides, the CDR3 is TGTGCCAGCAGTGCGGACAGGGAACTAGATACGCAGTATTTT.